The present T cell receptor (beta chain) was sequenced within a study of PD-1 blockade in classical Hodgkin lymphoma. Autologous stem cell transplantation was followed by relapse in every patient, and brentuximab vedotin exposure varied. This CDR3 has 16 amino acids. Germline V gives CDR1 SGHVS, CDR2 FNYEAQ. Trimming pared 0 bases from V and 1 base from J, leaving 12 bases between. Libraries were prepared by immunoSEQ multiplex PCR; TCRdb keeps only in-frame clonotypes and omits some of them. Among 90,000 to 100,000 clones listed, roughly 87% were seen once. This chain joins TRBV7-6 and TRBJ2-5, with a weak D call TRBD2 (7 bases). The sequencing here drew on peripheral blood mononuclear cells (PBMCs), taken before the second cycle of nivolumab. This receptor was taken from a human donor with classical Hodgkin lymphoma. The CDR3 sequence: CASSLAGGGPQETQYF. The CDR3 nucleotides read TGTGCCAGCAGCTTAGCAGGCGGGGGCCCCCAAGAGACCCAGTACTTC.